This T cell receptor beta chain was captured in a study of blood T cell repertoires in COVID-19. Study-wide background: PBMCs, B-cell-depleted T cells, or T cells were the source of the cDNA or gDNA that made up the material.

Source study methods: Reference gene primer amplification in the assay estimated nucleated cell counts. Profiling relied on immunoSEQ multiplex PCR, and the TCRdb table lists in-frame clones only, not all of them. Clone size and the V and J calls come from that table; the DNA yielded D and trimming. This table has some 140,000 clones, approximately 90% appearing once. This CDR3 comprises 14 residues. Between the trimmed V and J ends, which lost 1 base and 4 bases, there was a span of 9 bases. Germline V CDR1 and CDR2: LGHNA, YSLEER. The clonotype was recovered from a middle-aged man with active or convalescent COVID-19. Specimen: peripheral blood. This chain joins TRBV4-3 and TRBJ2-3; tentatively, D is TRBD2 (5 bases). CDR3 region: CASSQGASSDTQYF. Written as DNA, the CDR3 is TGCGCCAGCAGCCAAGGGGCTAGCTCAGATACGCAGTATTTT.